Following are 7 T cell receptor beta chains from one sample sequenced in a study of cytomegalovirus exposure and HLA in healthy donors. This table comes from immunoSEQ multiplex PCR, and its TCRdb copy is limited to in-frame clones, with some not included. The profile shows 150,000 to 180,000 clones, about 88% of them singletons. Material for sequencing was PBMCs. Receptor source: a man aged 18 to 30 in good health and CMV-seropositive.

The genes are TRBV6-5 and TRBJ2-3; 9 nucleotides align to TRBD2. Trimming cost V 10 bases and J 3 bases; bases outside gene matches: 8. The length of the CDR3 is 14 residues. The germline CDR1 and CDR2 sequences are MNHEY and SVGAGI. The CDR3 loop is CATEKAGGTDTQYF. The DNA for the CDR3 is TGTGCCACCGAAAAAGCGGGGGGAACAGATACGCAGTATTTT.

The genes are TRBV5-6 and TRBJ1-2, with D uncertain. Trimming removed 5 bases at V and 0 bases at J, with 14 bases between. Germline values: CDR1 SGHDT, CDR2 YYEEEE. The CDR3 is 15 amino acids. The CDR3 here is CASRRLTLANYGYTF. The CDR3 nucleotides read TGTGCCAGCAGACGCCTTACGCTAGCTAACTATGGCTACACCTTC.

CDR3 DNA sequence: TGTGCCAGCAGCTCCCTAGGGACTAGCGGGAGATTCTACGAGCAGTACTTC. This translates into CASSSLGTSGRFYEQYF. This chain connects TRBV7-9 to TRBJ2-7; 14 nucleotides match TRBD2. Germline CDR1 SEHNR, CDR2 FQNEAQ (reference sequence). The CDR3 contains 17 residues. V shed 4 bases and J 3 bases; nucleotides not matched to a gene: 8.

The chain links TRBV2 to TRBJ2-3; 11 bases match TRBD2. This CDR3 has 15 residues. With V trimmed by 4 bases and J by 2 bases, 2 bases remained unmatched. CDR1 and CDR2 (germline): SNHLY, FYNNEI. The CDR3 region is CASSASGGPTDTQYF. In nucleotides, the CDR3 is TGTGCCAGCAGTGCTAGCGGGGGGCCCACAGATACGCAGTATTTT. Full variable domain (remainder filled in from reference TRBV2 and TRBJ2-3): EPEVTQTPSHQVTQMGQEVILRCVPISNHLYFYWYRQILGQKVEFLVSFYNNEISEKSEIFDDQFSVERPDGSNFTLKIRSTKLEDSAMYFCASSASGGPTDTQYFGPGTRLTVL.

The chain couples TRBV4-1 to TRBJ1-6; the D is unclear. CDR3 length: 15 amino acids. CDR1 and CDR2 (germline): MGHRA, YSYEKL. Trimming took off 4 bases at V and 7 bases at J, with 14 bases between the two ends. CDR3: CASSPYGISNSPLHF. The CDR3 DNA follows: TGCGCCAGCAGCCCCTACGGGATTTCAAATTCACCCCTCCACTTT.

The chain is built from TRBV7-2 and TRBJ2-2, with D perhaps matching TRBD2 (5 bases). Trimming removed 4 bases from V and 5 bases from J, with 11 bases in between. The germline V gene has CDR1 SGHTA and CDR2 FQGNSA. The CDR3 has 14 residues. CDR3 loop: CASSSGIGTGELFF. The CDR3 DNA reads as TGTGCCAGCAGCTCCGGGATTGGGACCGGGGAGCTGTTTTTT.

This chain uses TRBV7-9 with TRBJ2-5; 11 positions agree with TRBD2. The CDR3 is 15 residues long. Trimming at V came to 5 bases and at J to 4 bases, leaving 6 bases not matched to a gene. The V gene's germline CDR1 is SEHNR and CDR2 FQNEAQ (reference sequence). The CDR3 DNA is TGTGCCAGCAGCCCACGACTAGCGGGGAGAGAGACCCAGTACTTC. Translating it yields CASSPRLAGRETQYF.